The 12 T cell receptor beta chains in this list originate from one sample, sequenced in a study of T cell changes during pregnancy in multiple sclerosis. This table comes from immunoSEQ multiplex PCR, and its TCRdb copy is limited to in-frame clones, with some not included. The data show around 59,000 clones, about 90% seen once. Sequenced material: CD4+ T cells from peripheral blood mononuclear cells, taken in the first trimester of pregnancy. Source of these receptors: a female donor with multiple sclerosis, enrolled in a pregnancy study.

V gene TRBV9 combines with J gene TRBJ2-5, with 7 bases fitting TRBD2. The CDR3 contains 15 residues. In germline, CDR1 is SGDLS, CDR2 YYNGEE. Losses at the gene ends were 2 bases for V and 2 bases for J; bases not matched to a gene: 6. Written as DNA, the CDR3 is TGTGCCAGCAGCGTTGGGTGGGGGGGTCAAGAGACCCAGTACTTC. Translating it yields CASSVGWGGQETQYF.

The chain carries TRBV9 and TRBJ2-5; TRBD2 aligns across 9 bases. CDR1 and CDR2 from the germline V gene are SGDLS and YYNGEE. Trimming cost V 4 bases and J 5 bases; bases outside gene matches: 12. The CDR3 totals 16 residues. The CDR3 region is CASSPRDAGGRETQYF. CDR3 bases: TGTGCCAGCAGCCCTCGGGATGCGGGGGGGCGTGAGACCCAGTACTTC.

The rearrangement links TRBV15 to TRBJ1-4; D unresolved. The germline V gene encodes CDR1 LNHNV and CDR2 YYDKDF (reference sequence). This CDR3 is 13 amino acids long. Trimming shortened V by 3 bases and J by 6 bases, and 8 bases separated the two germline ends. CDR3 amino acids: CATSRAQYEKLFF. The CDR3 DNA sequence: TGTGCCACCAGCAGGGCCCAATATGAAAAACTGTTTTTT.

V gene TRBV10-3 combines with J gene TRBJ2-7; weak D call: TRBD2 (6 bases). The CDR3 covers 13 residues. Germline lookup yields CDR1 ENHRY and CDR2 SYGVKD. Trimming took off 8 bases at V and 3 bases at J, with 14 bases between the two ends. CDR3 sequence reads: CAISRGKGYEQYF. DNA of the CDR3: TGTGCCATCTCCCGGGGGAAGGGCTACGAGCAGTACTTC.

The chain has TRBV5-4 and TRBJ1-2, with 9 bases identical to TRBD1. V trimming: 9 bases; J trimming: 8 bases; junction bases outside the gene matches: 11. Germline CDR1 reads SGHNT; CDR2 reads YYREEE (reference sequence). The CDR3 has 13 residues. The CDR3 region is CATMTRDRVGYTF. The CDR3 nucleotides are TGTGCCACCATGACCCGGGACAGGGTCGGCTACACCTTC.

This clone was seen just once. The chain uses TRBV18 and TRBJ2-7; D is undetermined. The CDR3 spans 12 residues. Germline values: CDR1 KGHSH, CDR2 LQKENI. With 2 bases removed from V and 3 bases from J, the gap between germline ends came to 5 bases. The CDR3 loop reads CASSPLNYEQYF. The CDR3 DNA reads as TGTGCCAGCTCACCATTAAACTACGAGCAGTACTTC.

V is TRBV6-6 and J is TRBJ1-4; tentatively, D is TRBD1 (5 bases). V was shortened by 0 bases and J by 8 bases, with 7 bases between the two germline ends. CDR1 MNHNY and CDR2 SVGAGI come from the germline V gene (reference sequence). The CDR3 runs to 13 residues. CDR3 sequence: CASSYSKGEKLFF. The DNA for the CDR3 is TGTGCCAGCAGTTACTCGAAGGGGGAAAAACTGTTTTTT.

This clone is medium-sized within its sample. V and J are TRBV2 and TRBJ2-1; TRBD1 agrees at 8 bases. This CDR3 spans 12 amino acids. Unmatched junction bases numbered 2, after V lost 6 bases and J lost 7 bases. Looked up from germline, CDR1 is SNHLY and CDR2 is FYNNEI. The CDR3 protein is CASRRQGNEQFF. The CDR3 DNA follows: TGTGCCAGCAGAAGACAGGGGAATGAGCAGTTCTTC.

This sequence joins TRBV5-1 and TRBJ1-1, with no clear D. Trimming cost V 5 bases and J 8 bases, with 10 bases left between them. The germline gives CDR1 SGHRS, CDR2 YFSETQ. This CDR3 comprises 11 residues. The CDR3 loop reads CASREGSEAFF. CDR3 DNA: TGCGCCAGCAGGGAGGGCTCCGAAGCTTTCTTT.

This chain joins TRBV5-6 and TRBJ1-2; TRBD1 aligns across 10 bases. The J segment lost 8 bases and the V segment lost 4 bases, leaving 8 bases of the junction unmatched. The CDR3 loop spans 14 amino acids. CDR1 is SGHDT and CDR2 is YYEEEE in the germline V gene. DNA of the CDR3: TGTGCCAGCAGCGCGTGGACAGGGGGGCCAGGCTACACCTTC. Its translation: CASSAWTGGPGYTF.

This rearrangement joins TRBV18 to TRBJ1-1; a possible D gene is TRBD1 (6 bases). This CDR3 region has 15 residues. The V gene lost 5 bases and the J gene lost 7 bases, with 20 bases spanning the gap. CDR1 is KGHSH and CDR2 is LQKENI in the germline V gene. Here the CDR3 reads CASSLKQGGGVEAFF. The CDR3 DNA follows: TGTGCCAGCTCATTGAAACAGGGTGGGGGTGTTGAAGCTTTCTTT.

The chain employs TRBV7-2 and TRBJ1-2, with D possibly TRBD1 on 6 matching bases. Trimming removed 9 bases from V and 5 bases from J, with 25 bases in between. The CDR3 loop spans 16 amino acids. Per germline, CDR1 SGHTA and CDR2 FQGNSA. CDR3 sequence: CASTSFLGARVYGYTF. For the CDR3, the DNA is TGTGCCAGTACCTCTTTCCTGGGGGCTAGGGTTTATGGCTACACCTTC.